These 31 T cell receptor beta chains were sequenced from one sample in a study of T cells after yellow fever vaccination. From the 5' RACE reads, TCRdb called clonotypes with MiXCR, one entry per CDR3 protein. The sample lists about 320,000 distinct CDR3 sequences, over 8.5% occurring once. The source material was CD4+ T cells sorted from PBMCs, sampled 45 days after the yellow fever booster vaccination. The origin of the receptors is a man between 18 and 35 years old who received the YFV17D yellow fever vaccine.

This clonotype was counted a few times. The V and J genes are TRBV27 and TRBJ2-7; 7 bases are a match to TRBD2. The CDR3 is 14 residues long. Germline CDR1 and CDR2: MNHEY and SMNVEV (reference sequence). V was clipped by 8 bases and J by 4 bases; unmatched bases: 11. The CDR3 reads CASGPWEGRYEQYF. The CDR3 coding sequence is TGTGCCAGCGGACCCTGGGAGGGTAGGTACGAGCAGTACTTC.

This clonotype has more than one count but fewer than ten. V is TRBV10-1 and J is TRBJ2-3; D ambiguous. The V and J ends lost 0 bases and 0 bases respectively, with 7 bases between them. The CDR3 extends over 15 amino acids. CDR1 is WNHNN, CDR2 SYGVQD, per germline (reference sequence). CDR3 DNA: TGCGCCAGCAGTGAGTCGGCGGTCAGCACAGATACGCAGTATTTT. It specifies CASSESAVSTDTQYF.

The CDR3 DNA sequence: TGTGCCAGCAGTGACCCGGGACTAGGCACAGATACGCAGTATTTT. This codes for CASSDPGLGTDTQYF. The V call is TRBV6-5, the J call TRBJ2-3; 8 nucleotides agree with TRBD2. The length of the CDR3 is 15 residues. The V and J ends lost 5 bases and 1 base, in that order; junction bases with no gene match: 5. Per germline, CDR1 MNHEY and CDR2 SVGAGI.

The chain carries TRBV12-5 and TRBJ1-2; the match to TRBD1 covers 9 bases. The CDR3 is 16 residues long. CDR1 and CDR2 from the germline V gene are LGHNT and FRNRAP. Losses at the gene ends were 0 bases for V and 6 bases for J; bases not matched to a gene: 8. The CDR3 DNA is TGTGCTAGTGGTTTGGTATTTTATGGACAGGGGAATGGCTACACCTTC. This translates into CASGLVFYGQGNGYTF.

This clonotype was found many times. The rearrangement uses TRBV5-1 and TRBJ1-4; D might be TRBD1 (6 bases). The CDR3 is 13 residues long. Germline V gives CDR1 SGHRS, CDR2 YFSETQ. The germline V and J ends were trimmed by 9 bases and 5 bases, with 14 bases remaining between them. CDR3 nucleotide sequence: TGCGCCACCAAAAGGGGGGACAATGAAAAACTGTTTTTT. It is translated as CATKRGDNEKLFF.

CDR3 in amino acids: CASSPGVDQYF. Here the CDR3 DNA reads TGTGCCAGCTCACCAGGCGTGGACCAGTACTTC. The chain couples TRBV18 to TRBJ2-5; D gene ambiguous. The CDR3 extends over 11 amino acids. Germline V gene lookup returns CDR1 KGHSH and CDR2 LQKENI. The V and J ends lost 2 bases and 10 bases respectively, with 8 bases between them.

The genes are TRBV5-8 and TRBJ1-5; D is unclear. Germline assignment: CDR1 SGHTS and CDR2 YDEGEE. This CDR3 comprises 14 residues. V was clipped by 4 bases and J by 1 base, with 9 bases between them. This CDR3 is CASSGWISNQPQHF. The CDR3 DNA sequence: TGTGCCAGCAGCGGCTGGATAAGCAATCAGCCCCAGCATTTT.

This clonotype was picked up a small number of times. The V gene is TRBV12-3 or TRBV12-4, the J gene TRBJ1-3, with TRBD1 as a possible D gene (5 bases). The CDR3 consists of 14 residues. V shed 6 bases and J shed 0 bases, with 9 bases lying between them. Here the CDR3 reads CASRRGFSGNTIYF. Here the CDR3 DNA reads TGTGCCAGCAGGAGGGGTTTCTCTGGAAACACCATATATTTT.

This clonotype was recorded many times. The V gene is TRBV5-4, the J gene TRBJ1-2; 8 bases agree with TRBD1. V lost 6 bases to trimming and J lost 3 bases; unmatched junction nucleotides: 10. The CDR3 is 15 amino acids. The germline V gene has CDR1 SGHNT and CDR2 YYREEE (reference sequence). The CDR3 sequence is CASTVGDRFDYGYTF. The CDR3 nucleotides are TGTGCCAGCACTGTCGGGGACAGGTTCGACTATGGCTACACCTTC. The entire variable domain, with the rest obtained from reference TRBV5-4 and TRBJ1-2, is as follows: ETGVTQSPTHLIKTRGQQVTLRCSSQSGHNTVSWYQQALGQGPQFIFQYYREEENGRGNFPPRFSGLQFPNYSSELNVNALELDDSALYLCASTVGDRFDYGYTFGSGTRLTVV.

This clonotype has a handful of counts. V and J are TRBV6-5 and TRBJ1-2; D remains unclear. CDR1 and CDR2 (germline): MNHEY, SVGAGI. V lost 4 bases and J 3 bases, leaving 12 bases between the germline ends. The CDR3 contains 14 residues. CDR3 sequence: CASSSVGDYYGYTF. For the CDR3, the DNA is TGTGCCAGCAGTTCAGTCGGGGATTACTATGGCTACACCTTC.

This clonotype was detected a few times. This chain uses TRBV6-6 with TRBJ1-3, with 7 nucleotides matching TRBD1. Germline-derived CDR1 and CDR2 are MNHNY and SVGAGI (reference sequence). This CDR3 has 15 amino acids. With V trimmed by 6 bases and J by 4 bases, 9 bases remained unmatched. The CDR3 is CASSRLTTGGNTIYF. The CDR3 bases are TGTGCCAGCAGCCGCTTAACGACAGGGGGAAACACCATATATTTT.

The CDR3 nucleotides are TGTGCCAGCAGCCGGGCAGGAGTTTCACCCCTCCACTTT. Amino acid sequence: CASSRAGVSPLHF. The rearrangement links TRBV7-6 to TRBJ1-6, with D uncertain. The CDR3 is 13 residues long. Germline V gene sequence: CDR1 SGHVS, CDR2 FNYEAQ. Trimming stripped 5 bases from V and 9 bases from J, with 11 bases between.

A few counts support this clonotype. The J gene is TRBJ2-7, the V gene TRBV29-1; D tentatively fits TRBD1 or TRBD2 (5 bases each). The V gene lost 4 bases and the J gene lost 6 bases, with 10 bases spanning the gap. CDR1 is SQVTM and CDR2 is ANQGSEA in the germline V gene. The CDR3 spans 11 residues. The CDR3: CSVGPGREQYF. The DNA for the CDR3 is TGCAGCGTTGGCCCGGGGCGCGAGCAGTACTTC.

This chain uses TRBV10-3 with TRBJ2-1; 7 positions match TRBD2. V lost 7 bases, J lost 0 bases, and 9 bases stayed unmatched. The CDR3 consists of 16 residues. Germline CDR1 reads ENHRY; CDR2 reads SYGVKD. CDR3 region: CAITDGGGRSYNEQFF. The CDR3, as DNA: TGTGCCATCACCGATGGGGGGGGTCGCTCCTACAATGAGCAGTTCTTC.

V gene TRBV6-2 or TRBV6-3 combines with J gene TRBJ1-1, with a tentative D call TRBD1 (5 bases). This CDR3 has 15 residues. Germline V lookup: CDR1 MNHEY, CDR2 SVGEGT. Trimming pared 8 bases from V and 5 bases from J, leaving 21 bases between. CDR3 sequence: CASYPAPGRRTEAFF. The CDR3 coding sequence is TGTGCCAGCTACCCCGCGCCGGGGCGAAGAACTGAAGCTTTCTTT.

This clonotype was found a few times. The chain links TRBV6-1 to TRBJ1-1; perhaps TRBD1 as D (6 bases). Trimming removed 7 bases from V and 0 bases from J, with 21 bases in between. CDR3 length: 17 residues. Germline V CDR1 and CDR2: MNHNS, SASEGT. The CDR3 protein is CASTGRTAGDMNTEAFF. The CDR3 DNA is TGTGCCAGCACCGGACGGACAGCTGGAGATATGAACACTGAAGCTTTCTTT.

The chain couples TRBV20-1 to TRBJ1-3; 9 nucleotides agree with TRBD1. The V segment lost 6 bases and the J segment 8 bases; nucleotides outside the gene matches: 5. This CDR3 contains 12 residues. The germline gives CDR1 DFQATT, CDR2 SNEGSKA (reference sequence). CDR3 loop: CSAMDRGDTIYF. DNA for the CDR3: TGCAGTGCAATGGACAGGGGAGACACCATATATTTT.

This chain joins TRBV7-2 and TRBJ2-3; TRBD1 or TRBD2 may be the D gene (5 bases each). Per germline, CDR1 SGHTA and CDR2 FQGNSA. V shed 5 bases and J shed 0 bases, with 12 bases lying between them. This CDR3 has 15 residues. This CDR3 reads CASSPGTVSTDTQYF. DNA of the CDR3: TGTGCCAGCAGCCCAGGGACGGTTAGCACAGATACGCAGTATTTT.

This clonotype was recorded many times. The chain employs TRBV24-1 and TRBJ2-1, with 8 bases fitting TRBD2. With V trimmed by 1 base and J by 9 bases, 10 bases remained unmatched. Germline assignment: CDR1 KGHDR and CDR2 SFDVKD. The CDR3 sequence is 16 residues long. CDR3 nucleotide sequence: TGTGCCACCAGTGATTTTGCGGGGGGACCCTTCATTGAGCAGTTCTTC. Protein product: CATSDFAGGPFIEQFF.

This clonotype occurred many times. The chain joins TRBV7-2 to TRBJ1-3; D not certain. Germline lookup yields CDR1 SGHTA and CDR2 FQGNSA. V was pared by 3 bases and J by 2 bases, with 11 bases between. This CDR3 has 15 amino acids. CDR3 loop: CASSFQFGAGNTIYF. CDR3 nucleotide sequence: TGTGCCAGCAGCTTCCAGTTTGGGGCTGGAAACACCATATATTTT.

The chain has TRBV12-3 or TRBV12-4 and TRBJ2-1; the D is unclear. The CDR3 spans 12 residues. Trimming took 6 bases from V and 7 from J, leaving 10 bases between them. Here the CDR3 DNA reads TGTGCCAGCAGCTTACTACGAAATGAGCAGTTCTTC. Protein: CASSLLRNEQFF.

The chain has TRBV27 and TRBJ2-3; the D gene is possibly TRBD1 (6 bases). Deletions cut 10 bases from V and 6 bases from J, with 20 bases between. The CDR3 sequence is 14 residues long. Germline V gives CDR1 MNHEY, CDR2 SMNVEV (reference sequence). In nucleotides, the CDR3 is TGTGCCATCGAAGACAGGCCTCAGGGGGATACGCAGTATTTT. Residues: CAIEDRPQGDTQYF.

This clonotype was recorded a few times. The chain couples TRBV6-5 to TRBJ2-2; D is perhaps TRBD1 (6 bases). Germline V gene lookup returns CDR1 MNHEY and CDR2 SVGAGI. The CDR3 consists of 13 residues. Trimming took 5 bases from V and 3 from J, leaving 7 bases between them. The CDR3 protein is CASSRGYTGELFF. CDR3 sequence (DNA): TGTGCCAGCAGTAGGGGGTACACCGGGGAGCTGTTTTTT.

The genes are TRBV6-5 and TRBJ1-2; a possible D gene is TRBD1 (6 bases). V was trimmed by 6 bases and J by 5 bases, leaving 22 bases between them. Germline V gene data show CDR1 as MNHEY and CDR2 as SVGAGI. This CDR3 contains 16 residues. CDR3 bases: TGTGCCAGCAGACCCGCCGGGACACAAAGGGGGTATGGCTACACCTTC. It encodes CASRPAGTQRGYGYTF.

This clonotype occurred a few times. The chain couples TRBV5-1 to TRBJ2-3; unclear D gene. The CDR3 length is 14 residues. CDR1 and CDR2 (germline): SGHRS, YFSETQ. Trimming removed 1 base from V and 2 bases from J, with 8 bases in between. CDR3 coding DNA: TGCGCCAGCAGCTTGTGGTCGAACACAGATACGCAGTATTTT. It yields the protein CASSLWSNTDTQYF.

This clonotype was found a few times. The rearrangement joins TRBV5-1 to TRBJ1-2, with a possible D match to TRBD1 (5 bases). Germline-derived CDR1 and CDR2 are SGHRS and YFSETQ. The CDR3 has 15 amino acids. The V end lost 0 bases, the J end lost 3 bases, and 12 bases lay between the germline ends. The CDR3 bases are TGCGCCAGCAGCTTGGTCGGGGGAACAGACTATGGCTACACCTTC. It translates to CASSLVGGTDYGYTF. The full variable domain, completed using reference TRBV5-1 and TRBJ1-2, is KAGVTQTPRYLIKTRGQQVTLSCSPISGHRSVSWYQQTPGQGLQFLFEYFSETQRNKGNFPGRFSGRQFSNSRSEMNVSTLELGDSALYLCASSLVGGTDYGYTFGSGTRLTVV.

This clonotype has just a few counts. This chain links TRBV11-2 with TRBJ2-3, with D perhaps being TRBD1 or TRBD2 (5 bases each). CDR3 size: 15 residues. From germline, CDR1 is SGHAT and CDR2 FQNNGV. V was trimmed by 6 bases and J by 5 bases, leaving 18 bases between them. CDR3 DNA: TGTGCCAGCAGTTCTAACCGGGACCCCAAAGATACGCAGTATTTT. Translated: CASSSNRDPKDTQYF.

This clonotype was observed a handful of times. The V and J genes are TRBV7-3 and TRBJ2-2; tentative D call: TRBD1 (5 bases). The CDR3 is made up of 15 amino acids. Trimming shortened V by 2 bases and J by 7 bases, and 14 bases separated the two germline ends. CDR1 and CDR2 (germline): SGHTA, FQGTGA. CDR3 nucleotides: TGTGCCAGCAGCTTAGGGGCGCCTGGGCTCGGGGAGCTGTTTTTT. This encodes CASSLGAPGLGELFF.

In its sample, this clonotype was seen many times. This chain connects TRBV21-1 to TRBJ1-2; the table calls TRBD1, which could not be checked here. TRBV21-1 is reported as a pseudogene. This CDR3 is built from 12 residues. As DNA, the CDR3 is TGTGCCAGCGTTAGGGACCACTATGGCTACACCTTC. Its translation is CASVRDHYGYTF.

This clonotype has more than one count but fewer than ten. The V call is TRBV7-4, the J call TRBJ1-1, with D unresolved. This CDR3 spans 13 amino acids. Germline V gives CDR1 SGHVT, CDR2 SQSDAQ. Between the trimmed V and J ends, which lost 5 bases and 1 base, there was a span of 8 bases. This chain's CDR3 is CASSRKGNTEAFF. The CDR3 bases are TGTGCCAGCAGCCGGAAGGGGAACACTGAAGCTTTCTTT.

This sequence joins TRBV6-1 and TRBJ2-1, with 11 nucleotides matching TRBD1. Trimming removed 8 bases from V and 2 bases from J; junction bases left unmatched: 8. Germline V gene lookup returns CDR1 MNHNS and CDR2 SASEGT. The CDR3 is made up of 16 amino acids. In DNA, the CDR3 is TGTGCCAGCGGAAATACGGGACAGGGGGCCTACAATGAGCAGTTCTTC. Translating gives CASGNTGQGAYNEQFF.